This TCR beta chain came from a study of shared clonotypes between healthy human individuals (dated by TCRdb to 2018 to 2020). Background on the whole study: The cohort included three men and a couple of women between 18 and 49 years of age. For each donor, CD4 naive and CD4 memory were each given three plates, CD8 naive was given two plates, and CD8 memory was given one plate. To estimate repertoire size and how much clonotypes are shared between individuals, the study performed deep sequencing of blood TCR repertoires from a few healthy adults. Libraries were prepared and TCR repertoires were sequenced by different laboratories using diverse techniques, in order to increase sequencing depth and limit assay-specific biases. Leukapheresis yielded between about 0.8 and 9.5 billion PBMCs per donor. Summary of the overall study and its limitations: Compared with non-shared clonotypes, the clonotypes found in all four sorted-subset donors had higher generation probabilities. Based on pairwise subsampling, the degree of clonotype sharing among donors was expected to be affected by sequencing depth. Even with the large sequencing depth, rarefaction of the sorted-subset datasets indicated that sequencing was incomplete. About 5% of naive CD4, 3.5% of naive CD8, approximately 2.2% of memory CD4, and about 0.4% of memory CD8 clonotypes were shared across a few donors. Naive subsets generally had larger estimated clonotype richness than memory subsets. The small number of donors limited the genetic and exposure-history diversity represented. Sampling was restricted to blood, and TCR repertoires in tissue are likely to differ from TCR repertoires in blood.

CD8 naive samples were CD45RO-negative cells positively selected for CCR7, giving a CD45RA+CCR7+ population that excluded TemRA cells. The donors were healthy, HIV-negative adults with no recently reported acute infections or vaccinations. Every donor was a Caucasian adult living in Nashville, Tennessee, USA. Blood was collected by leukapheresis, and PBMCs were isolated by Ficoll-Histopaque density gradient centrifugation and then cryopreserved in liquid nitrogen vapor phase. Analytical flow cytometry was used to check the purity and quantity of every magnetically sorted T cell population. Each sorted fraction had its genomic DNA isolated and then quantified by UV absorbance on a Nanodrop 2000c. About this clone itself: The clone's antigen remains unknown. It has no much larger one-base neighbor in the sample; base qualities were not kept.

Using the deep immunoSEQ assay, multiplex PCR amplified TCR CDR3 regions from genomic DNA. For each cell subset, the extracted genomic DNA was distributed evenly across all wells of several immunoSEQ 96-well plates, and each plate served as one replicate. For sorted subsets, approximately 200 ng of genomic DNA, equivalent to roughly 30,000 T cell genomes, went into each replicate PCR. Purified libraries were measured with a Qubit 3.0 fluorometer, size-checked on a Bioanalyzer 2100, and measured again with the KAPA Library Quantification kit. Each immunoSEQ 96-well plate was sequenced on its own single-read 150-cycle Illumina NextSeq 550 flow cell. Per the authors' processing: Because the immunoSEQ output included only junctional sequences and no quality scores, the filtering could not be the same as the filtering used for full-length reads. Sequences were annotated with PyIR, a Python wrapper for IgBLAST v1.9, and V/J genes and CDR3 were assigned using IMGT germline references. Reads were filtered out if the reads had weak V/J assignments (E-value above 1e-6), no CDR3, stop codons, out-of-frame junctions, or ambiguous translated residues. A V3J clonotype was defined by an identical inferred V gene, J gene, and CDR3 amino acid sequence. To compute the percentage overlap between repertoires, the number of shared unique clonotypes was divided by the size of the smaller repertoire. Richness of each repertoire was evaluated using RTK rarefaction, the Chao1 estimator, and Recon v2.1 estimates of unobserved clonotypes. Generation probabilities for all TCRbeta clonotypes obtained by the gDNA method from a handful of donors were computed using OLGA. The table was pulled from immuneACCESS by TCRdb, which kept in-frame rearrangements only. Such tables lose some clones; where checked, under half of the loss comes from unresolved V genes, and the rest has no known cause. That table furnishes V, J and clone size, whereas the DNA furnished D and trimming. The sample table holds about 2.1 million clones, of which just over 90% were seen once. About 1.8% of the sample is in the top ten clones.

The CDR3, cysteine through phenylalanine, is 16 amino acids long. The kept DNA is CDR3 alone, 48 bases in frame from the first base. V is shortened by 5 bases, J by 0 bases, and the region joining them spans 17 bases. CDR1 and CDR2, looked up from the germline V gene, are SGHVS and FQNEAQ. This TCR came from a man aged 18 to 29 in good health. Some clones in this sample may be carry-over from other donors' samples. Sequencing used naive CD8+ T cells from PBMCs. The sample's cell subset or site label, decoded: CD45RA+CCR7+. The chain is made from TRBV7-8 and TRBJ2-7; the D segment might be TRBD1 or TRBD2, since each matches 6 bases. CDR3 reads: CASSVRGGISSYEQYF. The DNA sequence is as follows: TGTGCCAGCAGCGTTAGAGGGGGGATAAGCTCCTACGAGCAGTACTTC.